These 29 T cell receptor beta chains came from one sample sequenced in a study of long-term antiretroviral therapy in people with HIV. The authors ran the immunoSEQ assay, v3.0, at survey level. Some clones are missing from TCRdb's copy, which holds only in-frame ones; the method was immunoSEQ multiplex PCR. The repertoire holds roughly 20,000 clones, with around four fifths as singletons. Sequences were derived from unsorted PBMCs, sampled approximately 4 years after starting antiretroviral therapy. These receptors were taken from a man in his late teens or twenties with HIV.

The chain couples TRBV28 to TRBJ2-7, with TRBD2 identical over 7 bases. CDR1 is MDHEN and CDR2 is SYDVKM in the germline V gene. There are 14 residues in the CDR3. J was trimmed by 0 bases and V by 7 bases; bases with no gene match: 6. CDR3 sequence: CASTPSGGSYEQYF. As DNA, the CDR3 is TGTGCCAGCACCCCTTCGGGGGGCTCCTACGAGCAGTACTTC.

The chain has TRBV4-2 and TRBJ2-3; D uncertain. The CDR3 has 15 residues. V was trimmed by 0 bases and J by 2 bases, leaving 9 bases between them. Germline V gene lookup returns CDR1 LGHNA and CDR2 YNFKEQ. The DNA of the CDR3 is TGTGCCAGCAGCCAAGAAAATTATCTCACAGATACGCAGTATTTT. Its translation is CASSQENYLTDTQYF.

The rearrangement joins TRBV7-9 to TRBJ1-6; 7 bases line up with TRBD1. The CDR3 spans 14 residues. V trimming: 1 base; J trimming: 10 bases; junction bases outside the gene matches: 4. Germline lookup yields CDR1 SEHNR and CDR2 FQNEAQ (reference sequence). In nucleotides, the CDR3 is TGTGCCAGCAGCTTAGAGGGGGCTAACTCACCCCTCCACTTT. This translates into CASSLEGANSPLHF.

The genes are TRBV28 and TRBJ1-5; 8 nucleotides match TRBD1. The CDR3 consists of 14 residues. V gave up 8 bases and J gave up 9 bases; unmatched junction bases: 12. Germline assignment: CDR1 MDHEN and CDR2 SYDVKM. The CDR3 region is CASDGQGAFRPQHF. CDR3 sequence (DNA): TGTGCCAGCGACGGCCAGGGGGCTTTTCGGCCCCAGCATTTT.

V gene TRBV7-6 combines with J gene TRBJ2-1, with D perhaps assigned TRBD1 or TRBD2 (5 bases each). There are 13 residues in the CDR3. Germline CDR1 SGHVS, CDR2 FNYEAQ. V shed 4 bases and J shed 9 bases, with 13 bases lying between them. CDR3 region: CASSSGRGREQFF. The CDR3 nucleotides read TGTGCCAGCAGCTCGGGTCGGGGCCGTGAGCAGTTCTTC.

The chain uses TRBV19 and TRBJ2-7; 9 bases fit TRBD1. Germline V lookup: CDR1 LNHDA, CDR2 SQIVND (reference sequence). CDR3 length: 15 residues. V shed 6 bases and J 0 bases; nucleotides not matched to a gene: 6. CDR3 DNA: TGTGCCAGTAGCCGGACAGGGGCTCCCTCCTACGAGCAGTACTTC. It translates to CASSRTGAPSYEQYF.

This clone showed up just once. The chain uses TRBV10-2 and TRBJ2-7, with 12 bases matching TRBD1. The CDR3 loop spans 16 amino acids. With V trimmed by 0 bases and J by 7 bases, 7 bases remained unmatched. The germline V gene has CDR1 WSHSY and CDR2 SAAADI. CDR3 coding DNA: TGCGCCAGCAGTGAGTCGCCGGGACAGGGGGCAGGAGAGCAGTACGTC. The encoded protein is CASSESPGQGAGEQYV.

This clone was counted between two and nine times. J is TRBJ1-1 and V is TRBV27; the D is unclear. Germline CDR1 is MNHEY and CDR2 is SMNVEV (reference sequence). V lost 3 bases and J 5 bases, leaving 13 bases between the germline ends. This CDR3 is 14 amino acids long. CDR3 bases: TGTGCCAGCAGTTTGGGGAGCTTTGTTACTGAAGCTTTCTTT. This translates into CASSLGSFVTEAFF.

The rearrangement uses TRBV7-2 and TRBJ2-3, with D unresolved. The CDR3 contains 15 residues. CDR1 is SGHTA, CDR2 FQGNSA, per germline. V gave up 2 bases and J gave up 2 bases, with 11 bases separating them. The CDR3 protein is CASSLTVWVTDTQYF. The CDR3 nucleotides read TGTGCCAGCAGCTTAACAGTGTGGGTCACAGATACGCAGTATTTT.

This chain links TRBV28 with TRBJ2-7, with D possibly matching TRBD1 (8 bases). V dropped 7 bases and J dropped 3 bases, with 19 bases sitting between them. The CDR3 is 15 residues long. The V gene's germline CDR1 is MDHEN and CDR2 SYDVKM. CDR3 sequence reads: CASTPTGGVGYEQYF. CDR3 sequence (DNA): TGTGCCAGCACCCCAACAGGGGGGGTGGGCTACGAGCAGTACTTC.

V is TRBV7-9 and J is TRBJ1-2; D possibly corresponds to TRBD1 (5 bases). V was pared by 6 bases and J by 8 bases, with 13 bases between. The CDR3 totals 12 residues. Germline assignment: CDR1 SEHNR and CDR2 FQNEAQ (reference sequence). The CDR3 reads CASSGQGEGYTF. The CDR3 region has the DNA TGTGCCAGCAGTGGCCAGGGAGAGGGCTACACCTTC. Looking up the rest from reference TRBV7-9 and TRBJ1-2 gives the full variable domain: DTGVSQNPRHKITKRGQNVTFRCDPISEHNRLYWYRQTLGQGPEFLTYFQNEAQLEKSRLLSDRFSAERPKGSFSTLEIQRTEQGDSAMYLCASSGQGEGYTFGSGTRLTVV.

For the CDR3, the DNA is TGTGCCAGCAGCCCGCGCGATGGGACTTACGAGCAGTACGTC. Protein product: CASSPRDGTYEQYV. J is TRBJ2-7 and V is TRBV14; D might be TRBD2 (6 bases). CDR1 SGHDN and CDR2 FVKESK come from the germline V gene. The V end was cut by 4 bases, the J end by 4 bases, with 14 bases between. The CDR3 covers 14 residues.

This chain uses TRBV7-6 with TRBJ1-6; D unresolved. Trimming removed 0 bases from V and 7 bases from J, with 13 bases in between. From germline, CDR1 is SGHVS and CDR2 FNYEAQ. The CDR3 has 16 residues. The CDR3 DNA follows: TGTGCCAGCAGCTTAGCGCAAAACGTTGAGAATTCACCCCTCCACTTT. Protein sequence: CASSLAQNVENSPLHF.

This clone was found once. V is TRBV13 and J is TRBJ1-2; TRBD1 aligns across 10 bases. Per germline, CDR1 PRHDT and CDR2 FYEKMQ (reference sequence). Trimming at V came to 5 bases and at J to 6 bases, leaving 6 bases not matched to a gene. The length of the CDR3 is 14 residues. The CDR3 spells CASSVRDRGNGYTF. The CDR3 region has the DNA TGTGCCAGCAGCGTGAGGGACAGGGGCAATGGCTACACCTTC.

The rearrangement joins TRBV10-3 to TRBJ2-3, with a weak D call TRBD2 (6 bases). This CDR3 has 13 residues. Trimming left V 11 bases short and J 2 bases short, with 14 bases between. The germline gives CDR1 ENHRY, CDR2 SYGVKD. CDR3 nucleotide sequence: TGTGCCTCCTTAGCGGACCCCACAGATACGCAGTATTTT. Translation gives CASLADPTDTQYF.

This clone was seen just once. CDR3: CASRVRQGARETQYF. Here the CDR3 DNA reads TGTGCCAGCAGGGTTAGACAGGGGGCCCGGGAGACCCAGTACTTC. The chain has TRBV2 and TRBJ2-5, with 10 bases that match TRBD1. V trimming: 6 bases; J trimming: 5 bases; junction bases outside the gene matches: 9. The length of the CDR3 is 15 residues. Germline V gene lookup returns CDR1 SNHLY and CDR2 FYNNEI.

The CDR3 DNA follows: TGTGCCAGCAGCCCCCGGGCCTCGTCTGGGGACACTGAAGCTTTCTTT. This sequence encodes CASSPRASSGDTEAFF. The chain employs TRBV9 and TRBJ1-1; no reliable D call. CDR3 size: 16 residues. V dropped 4 bases and J dropped 3 bases, with 19 bases sitting between them. Germline assignment: CDR1 SGDLS and CDR2 YYNGEE. Drawing the rest from reference TRBV9 and TRBJ1-1, the complete variable domain is DSGVTQTPKHLITATGQRVTLRCSPRSGDLSVYWYQQSLDQGLQFLIQYYNGEERAKGNILERFSAQQFPDLHSELNLSSLELGDSALYFCASSPRASSGDTEAFFGQGTRLTVV.

This chain connects TRBV25-1 to TRBJ1-3, with D uncertain. This CDR3 is 14 amino acids long. Per germline, CDR1 MGHDK and CDR2 SYGVNS. Trimming stripped 7 bases from V and 0 bases from J, with 10 bases between. This CDR3 reads CASIGPNSGNTIYF. For the CDR3, the DNA is TGTGCCAGCATAGGTCCGAACTCTGGAAACACCATATATTTT.

J is TRBJ1-4 and V is TRBV28; D is possibly TRBD1 (5 bases). The CDR3 sequence is 14 residues long. Trimming removed 6 bases at V and 3 bases at J, with 11 bases between. Germline V lookup: CDR1 MDHEN, CDR2 SYDVKM. The DNA of the CDR3 is TGTGCCAGCAGCCCCGGGACTCCTAATGAAAAACTGTTTTTT. This codes for CASSPGTPNEKLFF.

The sample holds one count of this clone. V gene TRBV28 combines with J gene TRBJ1-2; 11 bases are shared with TRBD1. This CDR3 contains 14 residues. The V gene's germline CDR1 is MDHEN and CDR2 SYDVKM. With V trimmed by 7 bases and J by 5 bases, 6 bases remained unmatched. The CDR3 loop reads CASTSGQGVYGYTF. In DNA form, the CDR3 reads TGTGCCAGCACATCGGGACAGGGGGTATATGGCTACACCTTC.

The V call is TRBV30, the J call TRBJ1-2, with 9 nucleotides matching TRBD1. V gave up 0 bases and J gave up 7 bases; unmatched junction bases: 0. Germline V gene lookup returns CDR1 GTSNPN and CDR2 SVGIG (reference sequence). CDR3 length equals 12 residues. The CDR3 DNA reads TGTGCCTGGAGTGTACAGGGGGCTGGCTACACCTTC. Its translation is CAWSVQGAGYTF.

V gene TRBV5-4 combines with J gene TRBJ2-3; D might be TRBD1 or TRBD2, each matching 6 bases. V was shortened by 2 bases and J by 1 base, with 8 bases between the two germline ends. The V gene's germline CDR1 is SGHNT and CDR2 YYREEE (reference sequence). This CDR3 is built from 14 residues. The CDR3 reads CASSLRGGTDTQYF. DNA of the CDR3: TGTGCCAGCAGCTTAAGGGGGGGCACAGATACGCAGTATTTT.

The rearrangement links TRBV7-9 to TRBJ2-1; 10 nucleotides agree with TRBD1. Trimming took 1 base from V and 1 from J; bases not matched to a gene: 4. There are 17 residues in the CDR3. The germline CDR1 and CDR2 sequences are SEHNR and FQNEAQ (reference sequence). In DNA form, the CDR3 reads TGTGCCAGCAGCTTAGTTTGGACAGGGGGTTCCTACAATGAGCAGTTCTTC. It yields the protein CASSLVWTGGSYNEQFF. Full variable domain (rest looked up from reference TRBV7-9 and TRBJ2-1): DTGVSQNPRHKITKRGQNVTFRCDPISEHNRLYWYRQTLGQGPEFLTYFQNEAQLEKSRLLSDRFSAERPKGSFSTLEIQRTEQGDSAMYLCASSLVWTGGSYNEQFFGPGTRLTVL.

The CDR3 protein is CASRGLAGRRETQYF. CDR3 nucleotide sequence: TGCGCCAGCAGGGGACTAGCGGGGCGTCGGGAGACCCAGTACTTC. This rearrangement joins TRBV4-1 to TRBJ2-5; 13 nucleotides line up with TRBD2. V shed 6 bases and J 5 bases; nucleotides not matched to a gene: 6. CDR3 length: 15 amino acids. CDR1 and CDR2 from the germline V gene are MGHRA and YSYEKL.

The V call is TRBV6-6, the J call TRBJ2-1; D unclear. Trimming removed 11 bases from V and 0 bases from J, with 14 bases in between. Germline V gene data show CDR1 as MNHNY and CDR2 as SVGAGI (reference sequence). The CDR3 extends over 14 amino acids. This chain's CDR3 is CAGGGEFSYNEQFF. The CDR3 coding sequence is TGTGCCGGCGGTGGAGAGTTCTCCTACAATGAGCAGTTCTTC.

This clone was picked up a small number of times. In DNA, the CDR3 is TGTGCCAGCAGCGTTTCTTTAGTTGGGTCTGGGGCCAACGTCCTGACTTTC. It codes for CASSVSLVGSGANVLTF. The V and J genes are TRBV5-4 and TRBJ2-6, with D unclear. CDR1 and CDR2 (germline): SGHNT, YYREEE (reference sequence). The CDR3 has 17 amino acids. Trimming took off 4 bases at V and 1 base at J, with 15 bases between the two ends.

The chain links TRBV19 to TRBJ2-1, with unresolved D. The CDR3 covers 11 residues. Germline lookup yields CDR1 LNHDA and CDR2 SQIVND (reference sequence). The V and J ends lost 8 bases and 7 bases respectively, with 9 bases between them. In DNA, the CDR3 is TGTGCCAGTGGCCTGTGGAATGAGCAGTTCTTC. It is translated as CASGLWNEQFF. The variable domain in full, with the rest retrieved from reference TRBV19 and TRBJ2-1, is DGGITQSPKYLFRKEGQNVTLSCEQNLNHDAMYWYRQDPGQGLRLIYYSQIVNDFQKGDIAEGYSVSREKKESFPLTVTSAQKNPTAFYLCASGLWNEQFFGPGTRLTVL.

V usage is TRBV6-6 and J usage is TRBJ1-4; D remains unclear. The V end was cut by 6 bases, the J end by 4 bases, with 15 bases between. The CDR3 extends over 15 amino acids. Germline V gene data show CDR1 as MNHNY and CDR2 as SVGAGI (reference sequence). The CDR3: CASSGSGILNEKLFF. The CDR3, as DNA: TGTGCCAGCAGCGGTTCCGGGATACTTAATGAAAAACTGTTTTTT.

The V call is TRBV9, the J call TRBJ2-1; D unresolved. CDR3 length: 14 residues. Germline V lookup: CDR1 SGDLS, CDR2 YYNGEE. V shed 1 base and J shed 5 bases, with 10 bases lying between them. CDR3 protein: CASSVSPSHNEQFF. The CDR3 DNA is TGTGCCAGCAGCGTATCCCCAAGCCACAATGAGCAGTTCTTC.